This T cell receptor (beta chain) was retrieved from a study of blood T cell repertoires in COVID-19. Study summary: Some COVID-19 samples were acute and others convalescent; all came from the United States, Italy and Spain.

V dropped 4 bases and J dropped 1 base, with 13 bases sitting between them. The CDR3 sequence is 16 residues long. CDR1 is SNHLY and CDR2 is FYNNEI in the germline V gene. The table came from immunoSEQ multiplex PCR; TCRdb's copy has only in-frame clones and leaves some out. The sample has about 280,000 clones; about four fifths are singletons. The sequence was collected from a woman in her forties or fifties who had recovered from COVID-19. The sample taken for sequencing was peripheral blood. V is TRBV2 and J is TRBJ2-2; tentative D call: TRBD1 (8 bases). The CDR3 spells CASSGQGTKNTGELFF. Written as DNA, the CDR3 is TGTGCCAGCAGTGGACAGGGGACTAAGAACACCGGGGAGCTGTTTTTT.